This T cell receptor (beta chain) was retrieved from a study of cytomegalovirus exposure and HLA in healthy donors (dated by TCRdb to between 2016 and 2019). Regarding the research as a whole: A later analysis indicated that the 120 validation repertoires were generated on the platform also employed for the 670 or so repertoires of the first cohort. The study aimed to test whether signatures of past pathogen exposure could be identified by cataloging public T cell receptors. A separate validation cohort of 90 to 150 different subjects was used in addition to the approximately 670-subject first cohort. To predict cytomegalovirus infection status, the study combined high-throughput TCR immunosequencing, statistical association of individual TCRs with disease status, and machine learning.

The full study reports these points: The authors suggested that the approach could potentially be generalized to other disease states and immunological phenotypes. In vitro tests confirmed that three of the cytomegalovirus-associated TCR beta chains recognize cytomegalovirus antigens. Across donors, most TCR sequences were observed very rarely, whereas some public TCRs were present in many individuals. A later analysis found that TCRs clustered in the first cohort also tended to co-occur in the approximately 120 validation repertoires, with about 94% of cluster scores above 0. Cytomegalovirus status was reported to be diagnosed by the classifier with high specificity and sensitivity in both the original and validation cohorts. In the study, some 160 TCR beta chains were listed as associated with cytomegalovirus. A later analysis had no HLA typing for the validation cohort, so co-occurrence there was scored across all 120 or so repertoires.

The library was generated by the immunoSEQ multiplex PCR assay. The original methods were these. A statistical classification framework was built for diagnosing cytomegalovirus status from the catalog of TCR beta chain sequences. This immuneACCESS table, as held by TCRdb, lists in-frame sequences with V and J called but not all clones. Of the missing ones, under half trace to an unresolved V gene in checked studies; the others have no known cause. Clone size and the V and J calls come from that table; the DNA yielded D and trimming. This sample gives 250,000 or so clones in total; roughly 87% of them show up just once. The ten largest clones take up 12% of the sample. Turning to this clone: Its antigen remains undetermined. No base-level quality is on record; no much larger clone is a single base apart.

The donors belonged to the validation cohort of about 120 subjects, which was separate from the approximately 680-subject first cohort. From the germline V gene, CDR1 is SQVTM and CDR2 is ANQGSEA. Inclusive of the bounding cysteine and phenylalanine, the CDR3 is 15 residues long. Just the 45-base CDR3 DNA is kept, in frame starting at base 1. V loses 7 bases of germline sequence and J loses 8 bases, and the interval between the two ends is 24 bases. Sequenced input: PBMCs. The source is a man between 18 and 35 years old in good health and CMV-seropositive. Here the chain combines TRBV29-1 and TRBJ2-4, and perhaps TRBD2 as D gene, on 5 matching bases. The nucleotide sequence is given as TGCAGCGCAAGAGGAGCTGGGGTTTTGAGGGACATTCAGTACTTC. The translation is CSARGAGVLRDIQYF.